Listed below are T cell receptor beta chains from one sample, sequenced in a study of blood T cell repertoires in COVID-19. Clones were read by immunoSEQ multiplex PCR, and TCRdb kept only the in-frame ones, dropping some. The table includes tens of thousands of clones, less than 90% detected once. The specimen sequenced was peripheral blood. These receptors were obtained from a man in his fifties with acute or convalescent COVID-19. Both conserved end residues are part of each CDR3. A D gene is named only where the DNA matches it firmly. Only some rows state a clone size, as once, few, many or a class for expanded clones.

j_call | d_call | clone_size | v_call | cdr3_nt | cdr3_aa
TRBJ2-3 | . | . | TRBV9 | TGTGCCAGCAGCGTAGATCGGGCGGGACGCACAGATACGCAGTATTTT | CASSVDRAGRTDTQYF
TRBJ2-2 | . | . | TRBV7-7 | TGTGCCAGCAGCCGGAGCGGCAGCAACACCGGGGAGCTGTTTTTT | CASSRSGSNTGELFF
TRBJ2-4 | . | . | TRBV2 | TGTGCCAGCAAGACAGGGCGGGGGGTTCAGTACTTC | CASKTGRGVQYF
TRBJ2-2 | TRBD1 | . | TRBV2 | TGTGCCAGCGCCGGGCGGGGACAGGGGAACGGGGAGCTGTTTTTT | CASAGRGQGNGELFF
TRBJ1-6 | TRBD1 | . | TRBV7-9 | TGTGCCAGCAGTTCAGGACAGGGCTCGTCACCCCTCCACTTT | CASSSGQGSSPLHF
TRBJ2-3 | TRBD2 | . | TRBV7-9 | TGTGCCACCAAATCCCTGAGACTAGCGGGGGGGCTCTCGACAGATACGCAGTATTTT | CATKSLRLAGGLSTDTQYF
TRBJ2-7 | TRBD2 | . | TRBV7-2 | TGTGCCAGCAGCTCCCAGGCGGGAGTAAGGTCCTACGAGCAGTACTTC | CASSSQAGVRSYEQYF
TRBJ1-3 | . | once | TRBV30 | TGTGCCTGGGAACAGGGTTACGGAAACACCATATATTTT | CAWEQGYGNTIYF
TRBJ2-3 | . | . | TRBV6-6 | TGTGCCAGCAGTTACTCCAGGGGCCCCTGGACAGATACGCAGTATTTT | CASSYSRGPWTDTQYF
TRBJ1-1 | . | . | TRBV5-1 | TGCGCCAGCACCACCGCAGGAAACACTGAAGCTTTCTTT | CASTTAGNTEAFF